This T cell receptor (beta chain) originates from a study of cytomegalovirus exposure and HLA in healthy donors. This clone appeared a few times. The PCR had 60 Vbeta and 13 Jbeta primers. Only in-frame clones appear in the TCRdb table, and some are missing; sequencing was by immunoSEQ multiplex PCR. The sample shows fewer than 150,000 clones, approximately 80% of them seen only once. Material: PBMCs. This TCR was sampled from a male donor in good health and CMV-seronegative.

The CDR3 protein is CASRDRGSLGYTF. In nucleotides, the CDR3 is TGTGCCAGTCGGGACAGGGGATCCCTCGGCTACACCTTC. The chain is built from TRBV2 and TRBJ1-2; 10 bases line up with TRBD1. The germline V gene encodes CDR1 SNHLY and CDR2 FYNNEI. Germline trimming cut 9 bases from V and 8 bases from J; bases unmatched to any gene: 9. The CDR3 sequence is 13 residues long.